The 8 T cell receptor beta chains in this list originate from one sample, sequenced in a study of graft-versus-host responses after intestinal transplantation. Intraepithelial plus lamina propria lymphocytes were released by processing graft tissue. TCRdb's table, derived via immunoSEQ multiplex PCR, lists solely in-frame clones and lacks some. The repertoire holds 15,000 to 20,000 clones, with approximately 80% as singletons. The specimen comprised ileum tissue, sampled approximately 590 days after intestinal transplantation. These receptors were obtained from a human patient who received an intestinal transplant, so some T cells may come from the graft donor.

The chain is built from TRBV7-9 and TRBJ2-1, with 12 bases fitting TRBD2. Germline V lookup: CDR1 SEHNR, CDR2 FQNEAQ (reference sequence). The length of the CDR3 is 16 residues. J lost 8 bases, V lost 7 bases, and 12 bases had no gene match. As DNA, the CDR3 is TGTGCCAGCATCGCTCCTCTAGCGGGGGGGCCGGATGAGCAGTTCTTC. Its translation: CASIAPLAGGPDEQFF. Filled out from reference TRBV7-9 and TRBJ2-1, the complete variable domain reads DTGVSQNPRHKITKRGQNVTFRCDPISEHNRLYWYRQTLGQGPEFLTYFQNEAQLEKSRLLSDRFSAERPKGSFSTLEIQRTEQGDSAMYLCASIAPLAGGPDEQFFGPGTRLTVL.

This sequence joins TRBV19 and TRBJ2-7, with TRBD1 matching over 7 bases. V shed 5 bases and J 4 bases; nucleotides not matched to a gene: 5. The CDR3 spans 13 residues. The V gene's germline CDR1 is LNHDA and CDR2 SQIVND (reference sequence). CDR3 amino acids: CASSRDSLYEQYF. The CDR3 DNA reads TGTGCCAGTAGTCGGGACAGTCTTTACGAGCAGTACTTC.

The chain recombines TRBV19 with TRBJ1-1; D perhaps matches TRBD1 (6 bases). Germline CDR1 is LNHDA and CDR2 is SQIVND (reference sequence). V was shortened by 5 bases and J by 0 bases, with 13 bases between the two germline ends. The CDR3 length is 15 residues. The CDR3 DNA follows: TGTGCCAGTAGTCCAAGAGACAGGTTGAACACTGAAGCTTTCTTT. Its translation is CASSPRDRLNTEAFF.

The chain couples TRBV6-1 to TRBJ1-1; perhaps TRBD1 as D (5 bases). The CDR3 consists of 14 residues. Germline CDR1 reads MNHNS; CDR2 reads SASEGT. V lost 6 bases, J lost 0 bases, and 11 bases lay in between. The CDR3 DNA reads TGTGCCAGCAGCAGGGAAACAGTGAACACTGAAGCTTTCTTT. Protein: CASSRETVNTEAFF.

V usage is TRBV4-2 and J usage is TRBJ1-6; D is perhaps TRBD1 (5 bases). Trimming took off 4 bases at V and 3 bases at J, with 7 bases between the two ends. The germline gives CDR1 LGHNA, CDR2 YNFKEQ. This CDR3 contains 14 residues. The CDR3 bases are TGTGCCAGCAGCCGGGACGGCTATAATTCACCCCTCCACTTT. Translating gives CASSRDGYNSPLHF.

The rearrangement links TRBV4-1 to TRBJ1-3; 7 positions agree with TRBD1. The V gene's germline CDR1 is MGHRA and CDR2 YSYEKL. The V segment lost 1 base and the J segment 2 bases; nucleotides outside the gene matches: 5. The CDR3 runs 16 residues. The CDR3 sequence: CASSQVQGIAGNTIYF. CDR3 coding DNA: TGCGCCAGCAGCCAAGTACAGGGGATTGCTGGAAACACCATATATTTT.

This clone appeared a single time. The J gene is TRBJ2-5, the V gene TRBV10-3, with no clear D. The CDR3 is 14 amino acids. Germline assignment: CDR1 ENHRY and CDR2 SYGVKD. The V gene lost 4 bases and the J gene lost 2 bases, with 11 bases spanning the gap. CDR3 sequence (DNA): TGTGCCATCAGTGGATCGACCGTACAAGAGACCCAGTACTTC. Translated: CAISGSTVQETQYF.

This clone was counted a few times. This rearrangement joins TRBV18 to TRBJ1-4; D unclear. This CDR3 spans 18 amino acids. V lost 0 bases and J lost 3, with 17 bases in between. Per the germline V gene, CDR1 is KGHSH and CDR2 is LQKENI. CDR3 loop: CASSPPRPTEGPNEKLFF. CDR3 sequence (DNA): TGTGCCAGCTCACCACCGCGTCCGACTGAGGGTCCTAATGAAAAACTGTTTTTT.